Listed here are 21 T cell receptor beta chains from one sample, sequenced in a study of blood T cell repertoires in COVID-19. TCRdb keeps only in-frame clones here, not all; method: immunoSEQ multiplex PCR. The sample consists of about 150,000 clones, about 88% of them appearing once. Sequencing was performed on PBMCs or T cells enriched from blood (not recorded which). The receptor set was obtained from a woman aged 45-65 years who had recovered from COVID-19.

Turning to this clone: An end of the junction does not agree with germline; a read error may underlie this. The rearrangement links TRBV7-7 to TRBJ1-5; TRBD1 agrees at 9 bases. Germline V CDR1 and CDR2: SSHAT, FNYEAQ (reference sequence). CDR3 size: 17 residues. The CDR3 bases are TGTGCTAGCAGCTTAGTAGGGACAGGGAAAGAAAATCAGCCCCAGCATTTT. This gives the protein CASSLVGTGKENQPQHF.

The V and J genes are TRBV18 and TRBJ2-4; 8 bases agree with TRBD1. CDR1 and CDR2 (germline): KGHSH, LQKENI. The CDR3 has 15 residues. The V segment lost 3 bases and the J segment 6 bases; nucleotides outside the gene matches: 7. CDR3 region: CASSPSGTGGNIQYF. In nucleotides, the CDR3 is TGTGCCAGCTCACCCTCGGGGACAGGTGGAAACATTCAGTACTTC.

As regards this clone: Other DNA variants within this sample encode the same CDR3. The chain couples TRBV27 to TRBJ2-7; 9 nucleotides agree with TRBD1. The CDR3 has 14 amino acids. Germline loops: CDR1 MNHEY, CDR2 SMNVEV (reference sequence). Trimming removed 1 base from V and 6 bases from J; junction bases left unmatched: 4. CDR3 sequence: CASSLWGQGSEQYF. Here the CDR3 DNA reads TGTGCCAGCAGTTTATGGGGACAGGGATCCGAGCAGTACTTC.

The chain carries TRBV25-1 and TRBJ2-5, with D possibly being TRBD2 (5 bases). V lost 4 bases, J lost 1 base, and 13 bases lay in between. Germline-derived CDR1 and CDR2 are MGHDK and SYGVNS. This CDR3 has 15 amino acids. The CDR3 coding sequence is TGTGCCAGCAGTGCCGGACTCCTCCCCCAAGAGACCCAGTACTTC. It encodes CASSAGLLPQETQYF.

The rearrangement links TRBV6-5 to TRBJ2-7; 7 bases match TRBD2. CDR3 length: 15 residues. Unmatched junction bases numbered 14, after V lost 10 bases and J lost 2 bases. The germline V gene encodes CDR1 MNHEY and CDR2 SVGAGI. In DNA, the CDR3 is TGTGCCACCCAACTTACCGGGAGGCCAACCTACGAGCAGTACTTC. As protein: CATQLTGRPTYEQYF.

J is TRBJ2-1 and V is TRBV5-1; TRBD2 aligns across 9 bases. After removal of 4 bases from V and 7 bases from J, the junction contained 9 bases not matched to a gene. Per germline, CDR1 SGHRS and CDR2 YFSETQ. The CDR3 contains 15 residues. The CDR3 loop reads CASSLLAGGENEQFF. In DNA, the CDR3 is TGCGCCAGCAGCCTTTTGGCGGGAGGGGAGAATGAGCAGTTCTTC.

CDR3: CASSPNVLRMNTEAFF. DNA of the CDR3: TGTGCCAGCTCACCCAATGTTCTGCGGATGAACACTGAAGCTTTCTTT. The chain uses TRBV18 and TRBJ1-1; D is unclear. Per germline, CDR1 KGHSH and CDR2 LQKENI. Trimming cost V 3 bases and J 0 bases, with 14 bases left between them. This CDR3 is built from 16 residues.

The J gene is TRBJ2-1, the V gene TRBV6-6; 12 nucleotides line up with TRBD2. The CDR3 spans 15 residues. Looked up from germline, CDR1 is MNHNY and CDR2 is SVGAGI (reference sequence). Unmatched junction bases numbered 6, after V lost 6 bases and J lost 6 bases. Written as DNA, the CDR3 is TGTGCCAGCAGCCCGACTAGCGGGAGTCGCAATGAGCAGTTCTTC. Its translation: CASSPTSGSRNEQFF.

On this clone: Other DNA sequences in this sample translate to the same CDR3. The chain couples TRBV9 to TRBJ2-5; D is uncertain. Per the germline V gene, CDR1 is SGDLS and CDR2 is YYNGEE. V dropped 0 bases and J dropped 3 bases, with 6 bases sitting between them. CDR3 size: 13 residues. CDR3: CASSVVPEETQYF. In DNA form, the CDR3 reads TGTGCCAGCAGCGTAGTCCCAGAAGAGACCCAGTACTTC.

This clone was seen once. The chain links TRBV20-1 to TRBJ1-2, with D possibly being TRBD1 (5 bases). Trimming took off 3 bases at V and 2 bases at J, with 7 bases between the two ends. The length of the CDR3 is 12 residues. Germline assignment: CDR1 DFQATT and CDR2 SNEGSKA (reference sequence). The CDR3 region is CSASPGNYGYTF. In DNA, the CDR3 is TGCAGTGCTAGTCCAGGGAACTATGGCTACACCTTC.

The V call is TRBV19, the J call TRBJ2-7; D is perhaps TRBD2 (7 bases). The V and J ends lost 4 bases and 2 bases respectively, with 21 bases between them. The CDR3 contains 17 residues. Germline V gene sequence: CDR1 LNHDA, CDR2 SQIVND (reference sequence). The CDR3 region is CASSSPRGASPTYEQYF. The CDR3 nucleotides read TGTGCCAGTAGTAGCCCCCGGGGGGCCAGTCCCACCTACGAGCAGTACTTC.

This sequence joins TRBV7-2 and TRBJ1-1; no definite D call. This CDR3 has 13 residues. CDR1 and CDR2 from the germline V gene are SGHTA and FQGNSA. Trimming pared 6 bases from V and 3 bases from J, leaving 11 bases between. The CDR3 region has the DNA TGTGCCAGCAGTCGTGAACGGGACACTGAAGCTTTCTTT. Encoded protein: CASSRERDTEAFF.

The genes are TRBV7-9 and TRBJ1-4; 7 bases align to TRBD1. The J segment lost 0 bases and the V segment lost 6 bases, leaving 13 bases of the junction unmatched. The germline gives CDR1 SEHNR, CDR2 FQNEAQ (reference sequence). The CDR3 loop spans 18 amino acids. In DNA, the CDR3 is TGTGCCAGCAGTTACAGGGGAGCCCTTCTATCAACTAATGAAAAACTGTTTTTT. It specifies CASSYRGALLSTNEKLFF.

The V and J genes are TRBV5-1 and TRBJ2-7; 8 positions agree with TRBD1. The CDR3 has 14 amino acids. The germline gives CDR1 SGHRS, CDR2 YFSETQ. With 4 bases clipped from V and 3 bases from J, the junction kept 6 bases outside the gene matches. CDR3 sequence reads: CASSPGTGNYEQYF. The CDR3 bases are TGCGCCAGCAGCCCCGGGACAGGAAACTACGAGCAGTACTTC. Combining the CDR3 with reference TRBV5-1 and TRBJ2-7 gives the whole variable domain KAGVTQTPRYLIKTRGQQVTLSCSPISGHRSVSWYQQTPGQGLQFLFEYFSETQRNKGNFPGRFSGRQFSNSRSEMNVSTLELGDSALYLCASSPGTGNYEQYFGPGTRLTVT.

The chain employs TRBV19 and TRBJ1-5; D not resolved. Germline V gene lookup returns CDR1 LNHDA and CDR2 SQIVND (reference sequence). The CDR3 length is 15 residues. The V end was cut by 4 bases, the J end by 0 bases, with 10 bases between. CDR3 sequence: CASSKDGISNQPQHF. The CDR3 nucleotides read TGTGCCAGTAGTAAGGACGGGATTAGCAATCAGCCCCAGCATTTT.

The chain links TRBV18 to TRBJ2-1; TRBD2 agrees at 8 bases. This CDR3 region has 14 residues. The trim removed 5 bases at V and 5 bases at J, leaving 5 bases unmatched. Germline assignment: CDR1 KGHSH and CDR2 LQKENI. Here the CDR3 DNA reads TGTGCCAGCTCAGCTAGCGGGCGAGACAATGAGCAGTTCTTC. Translating it yields CASSASGRDNEQFF.

The chain joins TRBV7-2 to TRBJ2-7; 8 bases match TRBD2. This CDR3 is 15 amino acids long. The J segment lost 2 bases and the V segment lost 0 bases, leaving 3 bases of the junction unmatched. Germline V CDR1 and CDR2: SGHTA, FQGNSA. Written as DNA, the CDR3 is TGTGCCAGCAGCTTAGCAGCGGGAGTCACCTACGAGCAGTACTTC. This gives the protein CASSLAAGVTYEQYF.

This chain joins TRBV7-9 and TRBJ2-7, with TRBD2 matching 10 bases. Germline lookup yields CDR1 SEHNR and CDR2 FQNEAQ (reference sequence). The CDR3 contains 15 residues. After removal of 2 bases from V and 0 bases from J, the junction contained 1 base not matched to a gene. The CDR3 is CASSLTSGNSYEQYF. For the CDR3, the DNA is TGTGCCAGCAGCTTAACTAGCGGGAACTCCTACGAGCAGTACTTC. Full variable domain (missing parts from reference TRBV7-9 and TRBJ2-7): DTGVSQNPRHKITKRGQNVTFRCDPISEHNRLYWYRQTLGQGPEFLTYFQNEAQLEKSRLLSDRFSAERPKGSFSTLEIQRTEQGDSAMYLCASSLTSGNSYEQYFGPGTRLTVT.

The chain combines TRBV2 with TRBJ2-2; D is unresolved. The CDR3 sequence is 14 residues long. V dropped 6 bases and J dropped 3 bases, with 11 bases sitting between them. Germline V gene lookup returns CDR1 SNHLY and CDR2 FYNNEI. CDR3 DNA sequence: TGTGCCAGCAGCGCCGGGTCTTACACCGGGGAGCTGTTTTTT. Amino acid sequence: CASSAGSYTGELFF.

The chain links TRBV2 to TRBJ2-5, with 7 bases identical to TRBD1. J was trimmed by 2 bases and V by 8 bases; bases with no gene match: 2. Germline V gene lookup returns CDR1 SNHLY and CDR2 FYNNEI. The CDR3 runs 12 residues. In nucleotides, the CDR3 is TGTGCCAGCGTGGGACAGCAAGAGACCCAGTACTTC. As protein: CASVGQQETQYF.

This chain connects TRBV10-3 to TRBJ2-7; 7 positions match TRBD2. Looked up from germline, CDR1 is ENHRY and CDR2 is SYGVKD. After removal of 7 bases from V and 6 bases from J, the junction contained 9 bases not matched to a gene. The CDR3 contains 13 residues. The CDR3 region has the DNA TGTGCCATCATCGGGCGGGAGTCTAGCGAGCAGTACTTC. This translates into CAIIGRESSEQYF.